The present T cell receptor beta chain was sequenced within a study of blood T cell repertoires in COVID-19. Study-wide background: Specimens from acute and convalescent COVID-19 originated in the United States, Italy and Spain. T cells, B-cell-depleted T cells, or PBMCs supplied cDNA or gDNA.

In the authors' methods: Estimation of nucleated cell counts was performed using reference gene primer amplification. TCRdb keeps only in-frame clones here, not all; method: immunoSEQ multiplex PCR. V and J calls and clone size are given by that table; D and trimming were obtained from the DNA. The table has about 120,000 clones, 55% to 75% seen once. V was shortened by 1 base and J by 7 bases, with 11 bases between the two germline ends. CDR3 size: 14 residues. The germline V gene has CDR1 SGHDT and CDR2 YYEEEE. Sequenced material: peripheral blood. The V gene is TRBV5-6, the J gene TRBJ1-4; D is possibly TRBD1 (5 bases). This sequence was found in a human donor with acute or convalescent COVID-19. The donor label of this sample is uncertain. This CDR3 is CASSLRGAGEKLFF. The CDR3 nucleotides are TGTGCCAGCAGCTTGAGGGGTGCAGGTGAAAAACTGTTTTTT.